The 8 T cell receptor beta chains listed next were all sequenced from one sample in a study of blood T cells in healthy people across ages. For the second PCR, which ran for roughly 6 to 12 cycles, a sample-barcoded 5' primer and a J-beta primer mix were used. Each CDR3 protein gets one entry after TCRdb re-called the 5' RACE reads with MiXCR. The sample lists around 800,000 distinct CDR3 sequences; roughly 25% were seen once. These sequences were also reported in another study, on T cells of mothers and their children.

Sample: blood. The source of these receptors is a boy between 10 and 17 years old in good health.

This clonotype has just one count. The chain couples TRBV2 to TRBJ1-1, with 10 positions matching TRBD1. This CDR3 has 15 residues. The J segment lost 4 bases and the V segment lost 8 bases, leaving 10 bases of the junction unmatched. Germline values: CDR1 SNHLY, CDR2 FYNNEI. DNA of the CDR3: TGTGCCAGCGACAGGGGGCGAATGTCGGGCACTGAAGCTTTCTTT. Amino acids: CASDRGRMSGTEAFF. The entire variable domain, with the rest obtained from reference TRBV2 and TRBJ1-1, is as follows: EPEVTQTPSHQVTQMGQEVILRCVPISNHLYFYWYRQILGQKVEFLVSFYNNEISEKSEIFDDQFSVERPDGSNFTLKIRSTKLEDSAMYFCASDRGRMSGTEAFFGQGTRLTVV.

The CDR3 is CASSLSQGGYTF. CDR3 DNA: TGTGCCAGCAGTTTAAGTCAGGGGGGCTACACCTTC. The chain links TRBV12-3 or TRBV12-4 to TRBJ1-2; a possible D gene is TRBD1 (6 bases). This CDR3 has 12 residues. V was clipped by 2 bases and J by 8 bases, with 9 bases between them.

The chain uses TRBV7-3 and TRBJ2-5; D remains unclear. The CDR3 consists of 13 residues. V lost 2 bases, J lost 4 bases, and 8 bases lay in between. The V gene's germline CDR1 is SGHTA and CDR2 FQGTGA. CDR3 residues: CASSLGVAETQYF. The CDR3 nucleotides are TGTGCCAGCAGCTTAGGGGTGGCAGAGACCCAGTACTTC.

The V and J genes are TRBV2 and TRBJ2-5, with TRBD1 identical over 7 bases. The tail of the sequence fits TRBJ2-7 better, so the J call may be wrong. Germline V gives CDR1 SNHLY, CDR2 FYNNEI. The CDR3 is 15 residues long. As DNA, the CDR3 is TGTGCCAGCAGTGAAGGGACAGGAATCTCCTACGAGCAGTACTTC. Translation: CASSEGTGISYEQYF.

This chain connects TRBV15 to TRBJ2-1, with D perhaps matching TRBD1 (6 bases). The assigned J gene may be wrong: the sequence end matches TRBJ2-5 better. The CDR3 spans 17 residues. CDR1 is LNHNV and CDR2 is YYDKDF in the germline V gene (reference sequence). The CDR3 loop reads CATSGKKTGPHRETQYF. The DNA of the CDR3 is TGTGCCACCAGCGGAAAGAAAACAGGGCCCCACCGGGAGACCCAGTACTTC.

The chain employs TRBV7-7 and TRBJ2-2; TRBD2 matches at 8 bases. The length of the CDR3 is 15 residues. Per the germline V gene, CDR1 is SSHAT and CDR2 is FNYEAQ (reference sequence). V trimming: 5 bases; J trimming: 6 bases; junction bases outside the gene matches: 8. CDR3 residues: CASSPRVAGPGELFF. CDR3 in DNA: TGTGCCAGCAGCCCCCGGGTAGCGGGGCCCGGGGAGCTGTTTTTT.

This clonotype was observed a few times. The rearrangement links TRBV27 to TRBJ1-2, with TRBD1 as a possible D gene (5 bases). The length of the CDR3 is 16 residues. Germline CDR1 reads MNHEY; CDR2 reads SMNVEV (reference sequence). Trimming took off 4 bases at V and 3 bases at J, with 18 bases between the two ends. The CDR3 DNA reads as TGTGCCAGCAGTTCGGCCGATAATGACAGACACTATGGCTACACCTTC. Translated: CASSSADNDRHYGYTF.

The chain carries TRBV7-2 and TRBJ2-5, with TRBD2 identical over 13 bases. The J call may be mistaken, given a closer DNA end match to TRBJ2-1. The CDR3 has 16 residues. The V gene's germline CDR1 is SGHTA and CDR2 FQGNSA. The CDR3 nucleotides read TGTGCCAGCGGTTACGGGACTAGCGGGATATACAATGAGCAGTTCTTC. Protein sequence: CASGYGTSGIYNEQFF.